This TCR beta chain originates from a study of graft-versus-host responses after intestinal transplantation. The table came from immunoSEQ multiplex PCR; TCRdb's copy has only in-frame clones and leaves some out. This sample has some 11,000 clones, with around 82% found just once. Sequencing was performed on PBMCs, taken about 130 days after transplant. The sequence was collected from a human patient who received an intestinal transplant, so some T cells may come from the graft donor.

CDR3 region: CASSLGVGQETQYF. For the CDR3, the DNA is TGTGCCAGCAGCTTAGGGGTGGGACAAGAGACCCAGTACTTC. The chain is built from TRBV7-9 and TRBJ2-5, with D unclear. The CDR3 is made up of 14 amino acids. Trimming took 1 base from V and 2 from J, leaving 8 bases between them. CDR1 and CDR2 from the germline V gene are SEHNR and FQNEAQ (reference sequence).